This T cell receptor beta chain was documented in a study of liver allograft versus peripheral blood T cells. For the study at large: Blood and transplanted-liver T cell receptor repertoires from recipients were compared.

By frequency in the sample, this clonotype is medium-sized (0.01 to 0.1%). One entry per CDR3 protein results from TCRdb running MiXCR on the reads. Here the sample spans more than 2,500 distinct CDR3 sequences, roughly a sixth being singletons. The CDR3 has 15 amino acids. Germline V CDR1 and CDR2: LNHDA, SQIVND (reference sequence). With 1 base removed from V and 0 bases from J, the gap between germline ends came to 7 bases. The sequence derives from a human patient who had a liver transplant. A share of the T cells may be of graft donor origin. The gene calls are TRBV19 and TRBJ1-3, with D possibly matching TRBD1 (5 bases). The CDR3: CASSIVGGSGNTIYF. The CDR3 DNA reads TGTGCCAGTAGTATAGTGGGGGGCTCTGGAAACACCATATATTTT.